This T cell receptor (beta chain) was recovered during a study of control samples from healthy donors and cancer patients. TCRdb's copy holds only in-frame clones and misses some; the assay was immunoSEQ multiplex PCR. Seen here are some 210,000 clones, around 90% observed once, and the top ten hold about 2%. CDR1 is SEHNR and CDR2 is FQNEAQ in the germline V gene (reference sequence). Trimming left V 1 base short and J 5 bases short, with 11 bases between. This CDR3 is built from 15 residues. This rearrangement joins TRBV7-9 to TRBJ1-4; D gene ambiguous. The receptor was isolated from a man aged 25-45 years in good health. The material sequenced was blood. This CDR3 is CASSLDPGLNEKLFF. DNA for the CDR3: TGTGCCAGCAGCTTAGATCCAGGACTAAATGAAAAACTGTTTTTT.